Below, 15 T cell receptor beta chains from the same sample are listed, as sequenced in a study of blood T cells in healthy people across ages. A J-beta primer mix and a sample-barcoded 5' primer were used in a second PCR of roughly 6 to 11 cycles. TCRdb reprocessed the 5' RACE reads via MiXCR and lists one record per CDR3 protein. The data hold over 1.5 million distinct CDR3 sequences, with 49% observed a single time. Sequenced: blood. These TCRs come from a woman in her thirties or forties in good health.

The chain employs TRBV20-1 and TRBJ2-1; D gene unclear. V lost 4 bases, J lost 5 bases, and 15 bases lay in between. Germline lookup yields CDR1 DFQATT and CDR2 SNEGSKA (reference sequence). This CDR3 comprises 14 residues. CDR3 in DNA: TGCAGTGCTAAGCCTACCCTAATAAACAATGAGCAGTTCTTC. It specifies CSAKPTLINNEQFF.

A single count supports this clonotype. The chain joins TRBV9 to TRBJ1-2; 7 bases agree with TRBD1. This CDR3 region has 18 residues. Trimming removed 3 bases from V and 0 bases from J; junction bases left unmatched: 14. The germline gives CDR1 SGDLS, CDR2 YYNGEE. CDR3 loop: CASSAGSTGAPANYGYTF. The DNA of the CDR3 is TGTGCCAGCAGCGCGGGCTCCACAGGGGCGCCCGCTAACTATGGCTACACCTTC.

CDR3 sequence (DNA): TGTGCCAGCACCAGGACCTCCTACGAGCAGTACTTC. Translated, it gives CASTRTSYEQYF. The chain recombines TRBV28 with TRBJ2-7, with D unresolved. CDR3 length: 12 amino acids. V was pared by 7 bases and J by 0 bases, with 7 bases between. Germline V gene lookup returns CDR1 MDHEN and CDR2 SYDVKM.

Written as DNA, the CDR3 is TGCAGTGTAATGAGCGGGATCATCTCCTACAATGAGCAGTACTTC. It translates to CSVMSGIISYNEQYF. V and J are TRBV20-1 and TRBJ2-1, with 7 bases lining up with TRBD2. TRBJ2-7 explains the end of the DNA better; the J call may be wrong. CDR3 size: 15 residues. CDR1 and CDR2 from the germline V gene are DFQATT and SNEGSKA (reference sequence).

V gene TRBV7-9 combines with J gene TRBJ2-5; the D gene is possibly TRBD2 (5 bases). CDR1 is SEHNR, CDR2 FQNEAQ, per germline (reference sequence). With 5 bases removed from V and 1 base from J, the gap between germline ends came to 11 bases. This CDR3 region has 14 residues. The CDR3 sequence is CASSKLVPQETQYF. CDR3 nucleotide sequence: TGTGCCAGCAGCAAACTAGTCCCCCAAGAGACCCAGTACTTC. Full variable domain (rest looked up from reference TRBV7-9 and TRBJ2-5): DTGVSQNPRHKITKRGQNVTFRCDPISEHNRLYWYRQTLGQGPEFLTYFQNEAQLEKSRLLSDRFSAERPKGSFSTLEIQRTEQGDSAMYLCASSKLVPQETQYFGPGTRLLVL.

CDR3 sequence: CASSLLVVRGQYNEQFF. The CDR3 DNA follows: TGCGCCAGCAGCTTGCTGGTGGTTAGGGGGCAATACAATGAGCAGTTCTTC. This chain joins TRBV5-1 and TRBJ2-1; 7 bases fit TRBD1. The CDR3 covers 17 residues. With 1 base clipped from V and 4 bases from J, the junction kept 11 bases outside the gene matches. Looked up from germline, CDR1 is SGHRS and CDR2 is YFSETQ.

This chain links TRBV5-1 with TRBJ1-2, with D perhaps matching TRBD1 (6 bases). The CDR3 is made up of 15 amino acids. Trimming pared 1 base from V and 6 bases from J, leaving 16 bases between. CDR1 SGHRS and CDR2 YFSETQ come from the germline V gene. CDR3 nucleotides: TGCGCCAGCAGCTTGAGGGGGGATGGATACGATGGCTACACCTTC. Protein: CASSLRGDGYDGYTF.

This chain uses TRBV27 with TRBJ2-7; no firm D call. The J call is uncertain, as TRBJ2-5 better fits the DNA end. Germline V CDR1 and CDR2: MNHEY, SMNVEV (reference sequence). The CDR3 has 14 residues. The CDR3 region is CASSFDRWGETQYF. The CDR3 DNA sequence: TGTGCCAGCAGTTTTGATCGGTGGGGAGAGACCCAGTACTTC.

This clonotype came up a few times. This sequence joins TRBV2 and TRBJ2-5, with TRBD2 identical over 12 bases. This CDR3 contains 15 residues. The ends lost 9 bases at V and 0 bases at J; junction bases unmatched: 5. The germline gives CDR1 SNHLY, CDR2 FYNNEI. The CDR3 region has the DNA TGTGCCAGTCAAACTAGCGGGGGGCACCAAGAGACCCAGTACTTC. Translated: CASQTSGGHQETQYF.

CDR3 sequence reads: CASSKGTGPTGSNEKLFF. The CDR3 coding sequence is TGTGCCAGCAGCAAAGGGACAGGTCCTACCGGGAGTAATGAAAAACTGTTTTTT. The chain is built from TRBV21-1 and TRBJ1-4. TRBV21-1 is marked as a pseudogene. The CDR3 spans 18 residues.

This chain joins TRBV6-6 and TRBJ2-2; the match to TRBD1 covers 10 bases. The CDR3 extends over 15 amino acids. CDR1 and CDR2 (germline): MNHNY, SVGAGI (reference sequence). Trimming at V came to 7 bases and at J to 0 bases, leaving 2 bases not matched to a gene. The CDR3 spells CASTGQGANTGELFF. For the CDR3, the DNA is TGTGCCAGCACCGGACAGGGGGCGAACACCGGGGAGCTGTTTTTT.

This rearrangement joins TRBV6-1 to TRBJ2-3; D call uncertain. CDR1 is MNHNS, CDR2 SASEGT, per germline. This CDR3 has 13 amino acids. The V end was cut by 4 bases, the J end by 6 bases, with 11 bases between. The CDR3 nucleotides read TGTGCCAGCAGTGTAGGGCTGATCGATACGCAGTATTTT. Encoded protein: CASSVGLIDTQYF.

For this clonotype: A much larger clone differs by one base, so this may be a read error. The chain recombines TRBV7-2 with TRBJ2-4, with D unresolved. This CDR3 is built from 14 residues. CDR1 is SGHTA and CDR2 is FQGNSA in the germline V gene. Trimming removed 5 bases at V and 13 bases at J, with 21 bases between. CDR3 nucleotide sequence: TGTGCCAGCAGCCCCCTCCTCGGGCCCTATGAGCAGTACTTC. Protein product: CASSPLLGPYEQYF. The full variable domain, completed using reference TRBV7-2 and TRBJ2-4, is GAGVSQSPSNKVTEKGKDVELRCDPISGHTALYWYRQSLGQGLEFLIYFQGNSAPDKSGLPSDRFSAERTGGSVSTLTIQRTQQEDSAVYLCASSPLLGPYEQYFGAGTRLSVL.

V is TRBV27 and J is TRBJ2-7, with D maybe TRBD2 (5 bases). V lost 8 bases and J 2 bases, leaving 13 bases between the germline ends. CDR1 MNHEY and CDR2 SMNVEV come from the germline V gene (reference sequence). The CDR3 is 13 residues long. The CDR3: CASGRLPAYEQYF. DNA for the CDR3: TGTGCCAGCGGTAGACTACCAGCCTACGAGCAGTACTTC.

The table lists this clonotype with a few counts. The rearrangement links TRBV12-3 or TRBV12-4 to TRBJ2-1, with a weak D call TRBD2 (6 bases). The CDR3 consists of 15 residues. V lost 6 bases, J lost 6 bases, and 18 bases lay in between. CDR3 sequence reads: CASSLGRGYRNEQFF. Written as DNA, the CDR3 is TGTGCCAGCAGCTTGGGGCGGGGTTATCGCAATGAGCAGTTCTTC.